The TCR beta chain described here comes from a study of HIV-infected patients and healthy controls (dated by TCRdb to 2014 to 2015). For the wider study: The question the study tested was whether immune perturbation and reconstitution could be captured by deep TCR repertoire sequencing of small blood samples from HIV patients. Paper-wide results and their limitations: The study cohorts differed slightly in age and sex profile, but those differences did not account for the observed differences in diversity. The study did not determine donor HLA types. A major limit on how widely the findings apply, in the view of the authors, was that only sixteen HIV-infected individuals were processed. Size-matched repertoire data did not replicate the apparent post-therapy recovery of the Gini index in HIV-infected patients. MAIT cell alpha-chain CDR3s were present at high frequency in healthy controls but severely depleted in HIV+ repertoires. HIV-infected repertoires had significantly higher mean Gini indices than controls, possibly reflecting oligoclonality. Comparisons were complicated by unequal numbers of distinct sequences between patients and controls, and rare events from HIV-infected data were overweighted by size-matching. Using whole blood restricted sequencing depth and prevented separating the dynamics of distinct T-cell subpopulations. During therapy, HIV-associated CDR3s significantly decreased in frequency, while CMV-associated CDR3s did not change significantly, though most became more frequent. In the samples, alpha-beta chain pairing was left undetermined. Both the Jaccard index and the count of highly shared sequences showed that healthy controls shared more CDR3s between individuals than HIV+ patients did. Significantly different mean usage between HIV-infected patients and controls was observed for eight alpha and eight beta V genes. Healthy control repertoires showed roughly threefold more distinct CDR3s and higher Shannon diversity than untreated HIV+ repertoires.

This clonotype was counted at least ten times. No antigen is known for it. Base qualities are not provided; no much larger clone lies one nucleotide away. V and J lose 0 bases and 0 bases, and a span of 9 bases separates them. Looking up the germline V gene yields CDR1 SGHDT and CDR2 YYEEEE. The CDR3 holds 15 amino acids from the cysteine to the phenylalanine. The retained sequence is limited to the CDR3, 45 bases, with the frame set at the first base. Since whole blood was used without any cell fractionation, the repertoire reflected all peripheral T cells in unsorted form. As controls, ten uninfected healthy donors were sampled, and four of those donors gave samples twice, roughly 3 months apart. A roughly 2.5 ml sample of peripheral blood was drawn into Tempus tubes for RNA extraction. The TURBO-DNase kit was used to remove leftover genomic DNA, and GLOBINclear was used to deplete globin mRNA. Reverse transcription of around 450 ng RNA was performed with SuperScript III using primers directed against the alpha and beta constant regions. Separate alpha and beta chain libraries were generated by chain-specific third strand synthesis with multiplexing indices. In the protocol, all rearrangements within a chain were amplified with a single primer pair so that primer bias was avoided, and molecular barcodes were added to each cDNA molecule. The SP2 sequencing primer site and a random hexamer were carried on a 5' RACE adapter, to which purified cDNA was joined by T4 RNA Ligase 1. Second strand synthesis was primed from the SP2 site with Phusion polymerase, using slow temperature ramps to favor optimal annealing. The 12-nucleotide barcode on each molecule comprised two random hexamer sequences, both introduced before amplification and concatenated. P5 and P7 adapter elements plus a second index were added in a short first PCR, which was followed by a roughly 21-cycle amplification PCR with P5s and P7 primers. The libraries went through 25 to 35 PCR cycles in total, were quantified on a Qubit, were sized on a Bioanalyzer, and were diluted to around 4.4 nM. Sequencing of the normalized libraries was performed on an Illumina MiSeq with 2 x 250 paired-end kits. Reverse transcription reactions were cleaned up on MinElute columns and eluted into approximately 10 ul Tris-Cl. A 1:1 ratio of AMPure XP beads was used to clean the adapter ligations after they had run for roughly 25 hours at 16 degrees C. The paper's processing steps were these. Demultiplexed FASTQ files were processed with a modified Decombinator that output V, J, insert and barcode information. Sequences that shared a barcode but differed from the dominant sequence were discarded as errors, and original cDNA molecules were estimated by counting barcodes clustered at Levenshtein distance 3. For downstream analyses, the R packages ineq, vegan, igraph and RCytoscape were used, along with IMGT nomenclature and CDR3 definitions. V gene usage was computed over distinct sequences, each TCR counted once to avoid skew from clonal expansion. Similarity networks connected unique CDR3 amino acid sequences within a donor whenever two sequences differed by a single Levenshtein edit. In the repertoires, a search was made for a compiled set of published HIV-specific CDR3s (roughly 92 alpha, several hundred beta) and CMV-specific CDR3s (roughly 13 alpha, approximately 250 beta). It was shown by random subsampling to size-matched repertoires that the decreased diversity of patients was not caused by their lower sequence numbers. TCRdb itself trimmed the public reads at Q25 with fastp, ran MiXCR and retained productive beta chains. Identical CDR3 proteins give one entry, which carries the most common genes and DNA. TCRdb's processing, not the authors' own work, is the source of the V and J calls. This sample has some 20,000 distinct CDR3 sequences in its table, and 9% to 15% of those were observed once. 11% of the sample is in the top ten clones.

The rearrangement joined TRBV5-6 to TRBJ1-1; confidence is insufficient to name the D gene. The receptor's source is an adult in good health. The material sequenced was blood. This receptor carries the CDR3 CASSLVHSMNTEAFF. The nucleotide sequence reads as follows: TGTGCCAGCAGCTTGGTTCACTCCATGAACACTGAAGCTTTCTTT.